Sequencing of this T cell receptor (beta chain) was carried out in a study of blood T cell repertoires in COVID-19. Study background: Samples taken during acute and convalescent COVID-19 were collected in the United States, Italy and Spain.

Original processing methods: Reference gene primer amplification gave estimated nucleated cell counts. The assay was immunoSEQ multiplex PCR, and TCRdb's table has in-frame clones only and misses some. D and trimming were read from the DNA, whereas the V and J calls and clone size are those reported in that table. The sample shows approximately 440,000 clones, approximately 86% of them seen only once. The cohort comprised adults aged about 18 to 100 years residing in some 24 US areas. Cohort 3 recovered donors had two negative PCRs, clearance, or symptom resolution. This receptor was obtained from a woman aged 18-35 years who had recovered from COVID-19. The sample taken for sequencing was PBMCs or T cells enriched from blood (not recorded which).

The CDR3 sequence: CASSQGAVGSPLHF. The CDR3 DNA reads as TGTGCCAGCAGCCAGGGGGCGGTGGGATCACCCCTCCACTTT. V and J are TRBV3-1 (or the pseudogene TRBV3-2) and TRBJ1-6, with D possibly matching TRBD1 (6 bases). This CDR3 comprises 14 residues. V shed 3 bases and J shed 10 bases, with 13 bases lying between them. Germline CDR1 LGHDT, CDR2 YNNKEL (reference sequence).